The subject of this entry is one T cell receptor beta chain. These data originate in a study of control samples from healthy donors and cancer patients. The data were produced by immunoSEQ multiplex PCR, yet TCRdb's version contains in-frame clones alone and is incomplete. The sample consists of roughly 120,000 clones, 85% to 90% of them appearing once. The receptor comes from a woman in her 70s in good health. The material sequenced was blood.

CDR3 sequence (DNA): TGTGCCAGCAGCTTAGCGCCCCCAGGGAGCGGGGCCAACGTCCTGACTTTC. Protein product: CASSLAPPGSGANVLTF. The chain joins TRBV7-8 to TRBJ2-6; the D call may be TRBD1 or TRBD2 (5 bases each). The V gene's germline CDR1 is SGHVS and CDR2 FQNEAQ. The CDR3 is made up of 17 amino acids. Trimming shortened V by 0 bases and J by 4 bases, and 13 bases separated the two germline ends.